This T cell receptor (beta chain) comes out of a study of T cell responses to AZD1222 COVID-19 vaccine. Study conclusions and caveats: The CD4 TCRs associated with vaccination extended across spike and predominated at 160-218 and 743-854. Spike-specific TCR depth and breadth grew after two AZD1222 doses. Only 5 or 6 individuals given AZD1222 were seropositive at baseline.

Sequencing used immunoSEQ multiplex PCR; TCRdb keeps in-frame clones, though not all of them. The sample consists of over 150,000 clones, around nine tenths of them appearing once. On this clone: Its antigen is unknown.

The sequence came from an adult who received the AZD1222 COVID-19 vaccine. The sequences come from peripheral blood, collected 28 days after the second AZD1222 dose.

The CDR3 reads CASSLDVGEGEKLFF. CDR3 DNA sequence: TGCGCCAGCAGCCTAGACGTAGGAGAGGGTGAAAAACTGTTTTTT. The rearrangement joins TRBV4-3 to TRBJ1-4; D unresolved. Trimming shortened V by 4 bases and J by 7 bases, and 16 bases separated the two germline ends. CDR3 length: 15 amino acids. Per germline, CDR1 LGHNA and CDR2 YSLEER.